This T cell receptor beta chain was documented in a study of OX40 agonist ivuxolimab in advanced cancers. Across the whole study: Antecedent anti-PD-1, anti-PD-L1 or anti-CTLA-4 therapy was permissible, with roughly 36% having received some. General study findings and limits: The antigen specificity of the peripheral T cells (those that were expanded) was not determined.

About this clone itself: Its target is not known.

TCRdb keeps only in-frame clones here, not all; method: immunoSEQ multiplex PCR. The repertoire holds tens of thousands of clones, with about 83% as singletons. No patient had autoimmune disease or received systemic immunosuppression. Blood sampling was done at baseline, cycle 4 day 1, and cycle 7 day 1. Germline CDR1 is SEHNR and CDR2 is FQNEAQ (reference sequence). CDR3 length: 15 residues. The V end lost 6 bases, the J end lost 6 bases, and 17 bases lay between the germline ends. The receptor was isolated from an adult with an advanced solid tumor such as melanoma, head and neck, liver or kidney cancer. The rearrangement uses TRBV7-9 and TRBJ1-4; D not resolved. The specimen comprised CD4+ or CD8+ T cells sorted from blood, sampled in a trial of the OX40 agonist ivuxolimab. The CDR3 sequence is CASRPVAYGDEKLFF. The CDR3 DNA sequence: TGTGCCAGCAGACCCGTGGCGTACGGTGATGAAAAACTGTTTTTT.